Following are 7 T cell receptor beta chains from one sample sequenced in a study of blood T cell repertoires in COVID-19. Sequencing was performed with immunoSEQ multiplex PCR; in TCRdb, only in-frame clones are kept and a portion is missing. The data hold hundreds of thousands of clones, with approximately 88% observed a single time. The material sequenced was peripheral blood. The source of these receptors is a young man with active or convalescent COVID-19.

The V gene is TRBV4-1, the J gene TRBJ1-2; D is possibly TRBD1 (5 bases). The CDR3 extends over 15 amino acids. The V end was cut by 2 bases, the J end by 0 bases, with 10 bases between. Per the germline V gene, CDR1 is MGHRA and CDR2 is YSYEKL. CDR3 nucleotides: TGCGCCAGCAGCCAACCAGGGCCCCCTAACTATGGCTACACCTTC. Amino acid sequence: CASSQPGPPNYGYTF.

CDR3 DNA: TGTGCCAGCAGCTCGACAGGGGGCGGGGAGACCCAGTACTTC. The encoded protein is CASSSTGGGETQYF. The J gene is TRBJ2-5, the V gene TRBV7-9; 10 nucleotides line up with TRBD1. This CDR3 has 14 amino acids. The ends lost 4 bases at V and 5 bases at J; junction bases unmatched: 4. Germline V gene lookup returns CDR1 SEHNR and CDR2 FQNEAQ (reference sequence).

The chain carries TRBV24-1 and TRBJ2-5; 8 bases match TRBD1. V lost 4 bases and J lost 2; bases outside the gene matches: 5. The CDR3 runs to 15 residues. The germline gives CDR1 KGHDR, CDR2 SFDVKD. This CDR3 reads CATSDGTGGQETQYF. CDR3 bases: TGTGCCACCAGTGACGGGACAGGTGGACAAGAGACCCAGTACTTC.

This chain connects TRBV6-5 to TRBJ1-2, with D tentatively TRBD1 (6 bases). The length of the CDR3 is 13 residues. The germline CDR1 and CDR2 sequences are MNHEY and SVGAGI. The V end was cut by 6 bases, the J end by 2 bases, with 10 bases between. This chain's CDR3 is CASRGTRNYGYTF. The CDR3 nucleotides are TGTGCCAGCAGGGGGACAAGAAACTATGGCTACACCTTC.

The V gene is TRBV29-1, the J gene TRBJ2-1; 8 nucleotides align to TRBD2. The CDR3 consists of 14 residues. Unmatched junction bases numbered 4, after V lost 3 bases and J lost 3 bases. Germline V gives CDR1 SQVTM, CDR2 ANQGSEA. The chain's CDR3 is CSVDRGGHYNEQFF. Written as DNA, the CDR3 is TGCAGCGTTGACCGGGGGGGACACTACAATGAGCAGTTCTTC.

V is TRBV15 and J is TRBJ2-1, with TRBD2 identical over 10 bases. CDR3 size: 15 residues. The germline gives CDR1 LNHNV, CDR2 YYDKDF (reference sequence). Losses at the gene ends were 1 base for V and 4 bases for J; bases not matched to a gene: 1. CDR3 nucleotides: TGTGCCACCAGCAGAGCTAGCGGGGGATACAATGAGCAGTTCTTC. Protein product: CATSRASGGYNEQFF.

This sequence joins TRBV19 and TRBJ1-2; D not certain. Trimming shortened V by 7 bases and J by 0 bases, and 18 bases separated the two germline ends. The CDR3 loop spans 16 amino acids. The germline V gene has CDR1 LNHDA and CDR2 SQIVND (reference sequence). The CDR3 protein is CASTSRGKTSNYGYTF. The CDR3 nucleotides are TGTGCCAGTACCTCGCGCGGAAAAACTTCTAACTATGGCTACACCTTC.